This TCR beta chain was obtained from a study of post-analysis software for immune sequencing data. Looking at the study overall: Clinical courses comprised relapsing-remitting, secondary progressive and progressive-relapsing multiple sclerosis.

V dropped 1 base and J dropped 4; count of bases not matched to a gene: 7. Germline V gene lookup returns CDR1 LGHNA and CDR2 YSLEER. The CDR3 runs 16 residues. Unique molecular identifiers featured in each of the TCR beta cDNA libraries. TCRdb used MiXCR to reprocess the PCR reads, holding one entry per CDR3 protein. The sample shows approximately 660,000 distinct CDR3 sequences, more than 50% of them seen only once. Study conclusions and caveats: Elevated frequency relative to controls characterized roughly 5 TRBV segments in patients, TRBV5-6, TRBV5-1 and TRBV20-1 among them. F measure clustering grouped samples strongly by preparation batch.

This clonotype was counted once. As yet, its antigen is unknown. Material for sequencing was blood. This chain connects TRBV4-3 to TRBJ1-1; 9 bases are a match to TRBD1. The receptor comes from a girl aged 2 to 10 with multiple sclerosis. CDR3 loop: CASSQVLGTGITEAFF. The CDR3 DNA sequence: TGCGCCAGCAGCCAAGTTTTGGGGACAGGGATCACTGAAGCTTTCTTT.